These 26 T cell receptor beta chains share one sample of origin, sequenced in a study of shared clonotypes between healthy human individuals. TCRdb's copy holds only in-frame clones and misses some; the assay was immunoSEQ multiplex PCR. The data contain around 1,000,000 clones, approximately 80% of them singletons. Sequenced input: memory CD4+ T cells from PBMCs. Subset described: CD45RA-negative fraction. Every receptor here comes from a man younger than 30 in good health. Some clones in this sample may be carry-over from other donors' samples.

This clone was seen a few times. The genes are TRBV5-1 and TRBJ2-7, with 7 positions matching TRBD2. Per the germline V gene, CDR1 is SGHRS and CDR2 is YFSETQ. The CDR3 loop spans 14 amino acids. The ends lost 7 bases at V and 5 bases at J; junction bases unmatched: 12. In nucleotides, the CDR3 is TGCGCCAGCTGTCCCTTCGGGGGAGGGGACGAGCAGTACTTC. It specifies CASCPFGGGDEQYF.

The rearrangement uses TRBV28 and TRBJ2-7; D assignment may be TRBD1 or TRBD2 (5 bases each). The CDR3 has 14 residues. Germline V CDR1 and CDR2: MDHEN, SYDVKM. V gave up 6 bases and J gave up 2 bases, with 14 bases separating them. CDR3 protein: CASSPGPNTYEQYF. In DNA form, the CDR3 reads TGTGCCAGCAGCCCGGGACCCAACACCTACGAGCAGTACTTC.

This chain joins TRBV30 and TRBJ2-2; D is unresolved. Per germline, CDR1 GTSNPN and CDR2 SVGIG (reference sequence). CDR3 length: 13 amino acids. V was trimmed by 7 bases and J by 2 bases, leaving 11 bases between them. The CDR3 sequence is CAYWVGNTGELFF. DNA of the CDR3: TGTGCCTATTGGGTGGGAAACACCGGGGAGCTGTTTTTT.

This rearrangement joins TRBV6-1 to TRBJ1-1; unclear D gene. V shed 6 bases and J shed 5 bases, with 13 bases lying between them. The CDR3 loop spans 13 amino acids. Germline CDR1 reads MNHNS; CDR2 reads SASEGT. DNA for the CDR3: TGTGCCAGCAGCTTGGACGCCCGGACTGAAGCTTTCTTT. Translation gives CASSLDARTEAFF.

V is TRBV11-2 and J is TRBJ2-7; perhaps TRBD2 as D (6 bases). Deletions cut 1 base from V and 2 bases from J, with 9 bases between. The germline V gene has CDR1 SGHAT and CDR2 FQNNGV. There are 14 residues in the CDR3. The chain's CDR3 is CASSLVSGAYEQYF. CDR3 bases: TGTGCCAGCAGCTTAGTGTCGGGAGCCTACGAGCAGTACTTC.

The chain couples TRBV11-2 to TRBJ1-4; D is ambiguous. The CDR3 contains 14 residues. Trimming pared 4 bases from V and 3 bases from J, leaving 9 bases between. Germline CDR1 is SGHAT and CDR2 is FQNNGV. CDR3 amino acids: CASSSRQANEKLFF. The CDR3 bases are TGTGCCAGCAGCTCTAGGCAGGCTAATGAAAAACTGTTTTTT.

The genes are TRBV2 and TRBJ2-7, with 9 bases fitting TRBD1. CDR1 and CDR2 (germline): SNHLY, FYNNEI. The CDR3 extends over 13 amino acids. The V segment lost 6 bases and the J segment 2 bases; nucleotides outside the gene matches: 2. The CDR3 DNA sequence: TGTGCCAGCAGCCGACAGGGGGCCTACGAGCAGTACTTC. As protein: CASSRQGAYEQYF.

This clone came up once. The rearrangement uses TRBV5-4 and TRBJ2-5, with D maybe TRBD2 (6 bases). Trimming removed 4 bases at V and 2 bases at J, with 12 bases between. Germline assignment: CDR1 SGHNT and CDR2 YYREEE (reference sequence). The CDR3 runs to 14 residues. This CDR3 reads CASSPRDLQETQYF. The DNA for the CDR3 is TGTGCCAGCAGCCCACGGGACTTGCAAGAGACCCAGTACTTC.

The CDR3 reads CASSFPGTGIYEQYF. Written as DNA, the CDR3 is TGTGCCAGCAGTTTTCCGGGGACAGGGATTTACGAGCAGTACTTC. The chain uses TRBV28 and TRBJ2-7; 9 bases line up with TRBD1. The ends lost 3 bases at V and 4 bases at J; junction bases unmatched: 7. The CDR3 length is 15 residues. In germline, CDR1 is MDHEN, CDR2 SYDVKM.

This clone was seen a single time. The chain combines TRBV28 with TRBJ2-7, with 7 bases identical to TRBD2. J lost 12 bases, V lost 6 bases, and 20 bases had no gene match. CDR1 MDHEN and CDR2 SYDVKM come from the germline V gene. This CDR3 contains 15 residues. CDR3 coding DNA: TGTGCCAGCAGCTTCCTAGGCGGGAGCCCCCGGAGAGTGTACTTC. Residues: CASSFLGGSPRRVYF.

This clone was recorded only once. The genes are TRBV5-1 and TRBJ1-5; no firm D call. This CDR3 has 15 residues. The ends were cut back, 0 bases at V and 3 bases at J, with 10 bases in the middle. Germline CDR1 and CDR2: SGHRS and YFSETQ. The DNA of the CDR3 is TGCGCCAGCAGCTTGGATGGGATGCCCAATCAGCCCCAGCATTTT. As protein: CASSLDGMPNQPQHF.

J is TRBJ2-2 and V is TRBV18; D may be TRBD2 (5 bases). V lost 3 bases to trimming and J lost 6 bases, with 8 bases between them. The CDR3 runs to 13 residues. Germline assignment: CDR1 KGHSH and CDR2 LQKENI. The CDR3 DNA is TGTGCCAGCTCACCCTCGGGGTCCGGGGAGCTGTTTTTT. As protein: CASSPSGSGELFF.

The chain carries TRBV7-9 and TRBJ2-7; 7 positions match TRBD1. V lost 5 bases and J lost 3; bases outside the gene matches: 13. Germline assignment: CDR1 SEHNR and CDR2 FQNEAQ (reference sequence). The CDR3 spans 16 residues. Written as DNA, the CDR3 is TGTGCCAGCAGCCCTGCGGGCAGGGGGACCCTCTACGAGCAGTACTTC. Translated, it gives CASSPAGRGTLYEQYF.

This clone was observed once. The chain uses TRBV29-1 and TRBJ2-5; the D is unclear. Trimming removed 3 bases at V and 1 base at J, with 6 bases between. Germline lookup yields CDR1 SQVTM and CDR2 ANQGSEA. The CDR3 totals 12 residues. CDR3 in DNA: TGCAGCGTTGACGGTACCCAAGAGACCCAGTACTTC. Translated: CSVDGTQETQYF.

This chain connects TRBV29-1 to TRBJ2-1; D may correspond to TRBD1 or TRBD2 (5 bases each). Trimming stripped 6 bases from V and 9 bases from J, with 15 bases between. CDR3 length: 12 amino acids. Per germline, CDR1 SQVTM and CDR2 ANQGSEA. CDR3 protein: CSVGAGAGEQFF. The CDR3 nucleotides are TGCAGCGTCGGGGCTGGGGCAGGTGAGCAGTTCTTC.

DNA for the CDR3: TGTGCCAGTGGGGTGTTAGGGAGTGAAAAACTGTTTTTT. Translating gives CASGVLGSEKLFF. The J gene is TRBJ1-4, the V gene TRBV7-9; D remains unclear. Looked up from germline, CDR1 is SEHNR and CDR2 is FQNEAQ (reference sequence). V lost 9 bases, J lost 7 bases, and 15 bases lay in between. CDR3 length: 13 residues.

This clone has only a few counts. This CDR3 is CASSGTENIQYF. The CDR3 DNA reads TGTGCCAGCAGTGGGACAGAAAACATTCAGTACTTC. The rearrangement links TRBV2 to TRBJ2-4; possible D gene TRBD1, 6 bases. The germline V gene has CDR1 SNHLY and CDR2 FYNNEI. The ends were cut back, 4 bases at V and 5 bases at J, with 6 bases in the middle. The CDR3 covers 12 residues. Filled out from reference TRBV2 and TRBJ2-4, the complete variable domain reads EPEVTQTPSHQVTQMGQEVILRCVPISNHLYFYWYRQILGQKVEFLVSFYNNEISEKSEIFDDQFSVERPDGSNFTLKIRSTKLEDSAMYFCASSGTENIQYFGAGTRLSVL.

The chain uses TRBV25-1 and TRBJ2-7; D gene ambiguous. CDR1 is MGHDK, CDR2 SYGVNS, per germline. This CDR3 is 11 amino acids long. Trimming removed 8 bases at V and 3 bases at J, with 8 bases between. DNA for the CDR3: TGTGCCAGCGGCGCTATCTACGAGCAGTACTTC. It is translated as CASGAIYEQYF.

Comment on this clone: Other nucleotide sequences from this sample produce the same CDR3. The V call is TRBV5-1, the J call TRBJ1-5; D remains unclear. This CDR3 region has 15 residues. Per germline, CDR1 SGHRS and CDR2 YFSETQ. The V and J ends lost 0 bases and 1 base respectively, with 8 bases between them. In nucleotides, the CDR3 is TGCGCCAGCAGCTTGGAGGGTGCGAGCAATCAGCCCCAGCATTTT. Its translation: CASSLEGASNQPQHF.

The chain couples TRBV29-1 to TRBJ2-7, with D uncertain. The CDR3 contains 12 residues. Trimming took 5 bases from V and 0 from J, leaving 8 bases between them. Germline V gives CDR1 SQVTM, CDR2 ANQGSEA. The CDR3 bases are TGCAGCGTTCTTCGGACCTCCTACGAGCAGTACTTC. As protein: CSVLRTSYEQYF.

Comment on this clone: Distinct nucleotide sequences in the sample also encode this CDR3. The chain combines TRBV25-1 with TRBJ2-5; maybe TRBD1 (7 bases). Deletions cut 6 bases from V and 5 bases from J, with 22 bases between. From germline, CDR1 is MGHDK and CDR2 SYGVNS. This CDR3 has 16 amino acids. DNA for the CDR3: TGTGCCAGCAGCAGGGGGTGGGGGGCGGCTGGGGAGACCCAGTACTTC. Translating gives CASSRGWGAAGETQYF.

This clone was counted between two and nine times. The rearrangement links TRBV28 to TRBJ1-5; D possibly corresponds to TRBD1 (5 bases). The CDR3 consists of 14 residues. From germline, CDR1 is MDHEN and CDR2 SYDVKM. Trimming shortened V by 6 bases and J by 2 bases, and 11 bases separated the two germline ends. The DNA of the CDR3 is TGTGCCAGCAGCTGGGGCCAGGGCAATCAGCCCCAGCATTTT. Translation gives CASSWGQGNQPQHF.

This clone has just a few counts. V is TRBV30 and J is TRBJ1-1; D unclear. The CDR3 is made up of 13 amino acids. V gave up 2 bases and J gave up 1 base, with 8 bases separating them. CDR1 is GTSNPN, CDR2 SVGIG, per germline (reference sequence). The CDR3 DNA reads TGTGCCTGGAGTCCCATGGCGAACACTGAAGCTTTCTTT. It encodes CAWSPMANTEAFF.

The chain recombines TRBV21-1 with TRBJ2-7; the table names TRBD1, a call not compared with the DNA. TRBV21-1 is flagged as a pseudogene. The CDR3 loop spans 15 amino acids. Written as DNA, the CDR3 is TGTGCCAGCACCGTGGGAGTACAGGGCCCCTACGAGCAGTACTTC. The encoded protein is CASTVGVQGPYEQYF.

The CDR3 sequence is CASSDFVGANTEAFF. The CDR3 nucleotides read TGTGCCAGCAGTGATTTCGTGGGGGCGAACACTGAAGCTTTCTTT. The chain recombines TRBV6-1 with TRBJ1-1; D is perhaps TRBD1 (6 bases). Germline CDR1 reads MNHNS; CDR2 reads SASEGT. V lost 3 bases, J lost 1 base, and 12 bases lay in between. The CDR3 covers 15 residues.

The chain links TRBV7-6 to TRBJ2-7; 8 positions agree with TRBD1. This CDR3 is 14 amino acids long. Germline V gene lookup returns CDR1 SGHVS and CDR2 FNYEAQ. J lost 5 bases, V lost 4 bases, and 7 bases had no gene match. The CDR3 bases are TGTGCCAGCAGCTACGGACAGGGTAACCACGAGCAGTACTTC. This encodes CASSYGQGNHEQYF.